This TCR beta chain was captured in a study of CD8 T cells in Susac syndrome. General observations from the study: It was acknowledged by the study that relatively few individuals were included in its TCR sequencing and HLA analysis.

As regards this clonotype: The antigen is unknown.

With random hexamers, reverse transcription was performed on about 0.5 to 1 ug of RNA. By means of immunoSEQ multiplex PCR, TCR beta CDR3 spanning 54 Vbeta and 13 Jbeta underwent amplification. In TCRdb, the immunoSEQ multiplex PCR reads were re-called with MiXCR into one record per CDR3 protein. The sample includes approximately 200,000 distinct CDR3 sequences, 85% to 95% of them seen just once. CDR1 is GTSNPN and CDR2 is SVGIG in the germline V gene (reference sequence). V shed 4 bases, J shed 2 bases, and the junction held 3 bases outside the gene matches. The CDR3 is made up of 15 amino acids. This chain connects TRBV30 to TRBJ2-1, with TRBD2 identical over 12 bases. This clonotype originated in a human donor with multiple sclerosis. Sequences were obtained from CD4+ T cells from PBMCs. Written as DNA, the CDR3 is TGTGCCTGGAACCTAGCGGGGGGGGCCTACAATGAGCAGTTCTTC. As protein: CAWNLAGGAYNEQFF.